This T cell receptor beta chain was captured by sequencing in a study of regulatory T cells in long-lasting Graves disease. Construction of TCR beta libraries relied on iRepertoire HTBI primers and on Arm-PCR targeting CDR3 regions. TCRdb used MiXCR to reprocess the multiplex PCR reads, holding one entry per CDR3 protein. This table has some 240,000 distinct CDR3 sequences, roughly 18% appearing once. Time point described: newly diagnosed GD, antithyroid drugs for less than 3 months. RNA extracted from PBMCs served as the sequencing template. CDR1 is SGHKS, CDR2 YYEKEE, per germline (reference sequence). The germline V and J ends were trimmed by 1 base and 0 bases, with 13 bases remaining between them. This CDR3 has 16 residues. Separately, the same data were catalogued under a study of T cells in Graves' hyperthyroidism and ophthalmopathy.

V usage is TRBV5-5 and J usage is TRBJ1-1; no reliable D call. This material consisted of peripheral blood mononuclear cells (PBMCs), taken at new diagnosis, from a patient treated with antithyroid drugs. The source of this sequence is a woman aged 25 to 39 with Graves disease. The CDR3 region has the DNA TGTGCCAGCAGCTTGCTTCGCGGGTTGATGAACACTGAAGCTTTCTTT. Amino acids: CASSLLRGLMNTEAFF.